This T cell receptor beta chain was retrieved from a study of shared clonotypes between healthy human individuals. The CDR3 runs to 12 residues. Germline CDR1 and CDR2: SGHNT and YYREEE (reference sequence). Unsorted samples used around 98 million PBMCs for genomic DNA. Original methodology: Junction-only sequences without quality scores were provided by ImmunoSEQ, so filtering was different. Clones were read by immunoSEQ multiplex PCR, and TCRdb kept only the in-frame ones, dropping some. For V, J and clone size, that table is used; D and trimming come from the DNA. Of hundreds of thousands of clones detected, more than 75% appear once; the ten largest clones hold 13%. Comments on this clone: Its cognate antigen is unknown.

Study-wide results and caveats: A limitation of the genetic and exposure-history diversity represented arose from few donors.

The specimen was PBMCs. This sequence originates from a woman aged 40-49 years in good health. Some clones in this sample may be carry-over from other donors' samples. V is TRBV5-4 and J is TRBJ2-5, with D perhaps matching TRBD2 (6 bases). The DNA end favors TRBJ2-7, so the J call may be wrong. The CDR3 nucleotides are TGTGCCAGCAGCTTTAGCGGCTACGAGCAGTACTTC. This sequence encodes CASSFSGYEQYF.